The 17 T cell receptor beta chains below come from one sample, sequenced in a study of shared clonotypes between healthy human individuals. TCRdb's table, derived via immunoSEQ multiplex PCR, lists solely in-frame clones and lacks some. The data hold around 2,000,000 clones, with 90% to 95% observed a single time. The sample taken for sequencing was naive CD4+ T cells sorted from blood. Subset reported: CD45RA+ positively selected. The source of these receptors is a man aged 18 to 30 in good health.

The V and J genes are TRBV4-3 and TRBJ2-1; 10 positions match TRBD2. This CDR3 is built from 18 residues. The ends lost 0 bases at V and 7 bases at J; junction bases unmatched: 12. In germline, CDR1 is LGHNA, CDR2 YSLEER. CDR3 sequence: CASSQDWLAGVGTNEQFF. CDR3 in DNA: TGCGCCAGCAGCCAAGATTGGCTAGCGGGAGTGGGAACGAATGAGCAGTTCTTC.

This clone came up once. The J gene is TRBJ2-7, the V gene TRBV6-1; D is unresolved. Germline lookup yields CDR1 MNHNS and CDR2 SASEGT. The CDR3 is made up of 12 amino acids. V lost 2 bases and J 5 bases, leaving 7 bases between the germline ends. CDR3 nucleotide sequence: TGTGCCAGCAGTGAACGGAACGACGAGCAGTACTTC. Amino acids: CASSERNDEQYF.

This clone was recorded once. V and J are TRBV27 and TRBJ2-7; D unclear. The CDR3 is made up of 19 amino acids. Looked up from germline, CDR1 is MNHEY and CDR2 is SMNVEV (reference sequence). V dropped 5 bases and J dropped 0 bases, with 26 bases sitting between them. The CDR3 bases are TGTGCCAGCAGTCCATACGATTCGTTGCCCCTCTGGGGCTCCTACGAGCAGTACTTC. Its translation is CASSPYDSLPLWGSYEQYF.

This chain uses TRBV6-1 with TRBJ2-7, with D maybe TRBD1 (6 bases). Trimming left V 4 bases short and J 6 bases short, with 13 bases between. The CDR3 is 13 residues long. From germline, CDR1 is MNHNS and CDR2 SASEGT. The CDR3 region is CASSGAQGSEQYF. The CDR3 region has the DNA TGTGCCAGCAGTGGAGCACAGGGTTCCGAGCAGTACTTC.

The chain couples TRBV9 to TRBJ1-3, with 7 bases fitting TRBD1. The CDR3 runs to 14 residues. CDR1 SGDLS and CDR2 YYNGEE come from the germline V gene. Trimming took 0 bases from V and 4 from J; bases not matched to a gene: 1. In DNA, the CDR3 is TGTGCCAGCAGCGTAGAGGGACAGGGAAACACCATATATTTT. Translation: CASSVEGQGNTIYF.

A single count supports this clone. The rearrangement uses TRBV27 and TRBJ1-2, with D possibly being TRBD1 (6 bases). The CDR3 sequence is 13 residues long. CDR1 and CDR2 from the germline V gene are MNHEY and SMNVEV (reference sequence). Trimming took 2 bases from V and 6 from J, leaving 10 bases between them. The CDR3 loop is CASSLQGPHGYTF. For the CDR3, the DNA is TGTGCCAGCAGTTTACAGGGGCCCCATGGCTACACCTTC.

This chain connects TRBV2 to TRBJ1-2; D gene ambiguous. Trimming took off 8 bases at V and 1 base at J, with 17 bases between the two ends. Per the germline V gene, CDR1 is SNHLY and CDR2 is FYNNEI. This CDR3 is 15 amino acids long. CDR3 sequence reads: CASVAFDGVNYGYTF. The CDR3 nucleotides read TGTGCCAGCGTAGCATTTGACGGAGTTAACTATGGCTACACCTTC.

The chain carries TRBV2 and TRBJ1-3, with D possibly being TRBD1 (5 bases). The V gene lost 9 bases and the J gene lost 0 bases, with 9 bases spanning the gap. The CDR3 length is 13 residues. Germline V CDR1 and CDR2: SNHLY, FYNNEI. The CDR3 region has the DNA TGTGCCAGTACAGGTCTCTCTGGAAACACCATATATTTT. Its protein product is CASTGLSGNTIYF.

The rearrangement joins TRBV4-1 to TRBJ2-2; D is unclear. The V and J ends lost 6 bases and 9 bases respectively, with 11 bases between them. Germline V gene sequence: CDR1 MGHRA, CDR2 YSYEKL. This CDR3 region has 12 residues. CDR3: CASRLNRRELFF. The CDR3 DNA is TGCGCCAGCAGACTCAACCGGCGGGAGCTGTTTTTT.

Points on this clone: One end of the junction does not line up with germline, which may come from a read error. V and J are TRBV11-3 and TRBJ2-7; 10 nucleotides match TRBD1. The CDR3 sequence is 16 residues long. Germline V gene sequence: CDR1 SGHNT, CDR2 YENEEA. The CDR3 DNA reads TGTGCCAGCAGCCTAGACAGGGGGCACCTCACCTACGAGCAGTACTTC. Its translation is CASSLDRGHLTYEQYF.

The chain has TRBV11-2 and TRBJ2-5; 10 bases align to TRBD2. The CDR3 contains 16 residues. V was pared by 5 bases and J by 5 bases, with 11 bases of the junction left unmatched. The germline V gene has CDR1 SGHAT and CDR2 FQNNGV. The CDR3 DNA reads TGTGCCAGCAGCCTAGTCGCTAGCGGGAGTGGGGAGACCCAGTACTTC. Protein: CASSLVASGSGETQYF.

The J gene is TRBJ1-2, the V gene TRBV5-1; the D is unclear. The ends were cut back, 4 bases at V and 4 bases at J, with 11 bases in the middle. The CDR3 loop spans 13 amino acids. CDR1 is SGHRS and CDR2 is YFSETQ in the germline V gene. The DNA for the CDR3 is TGCGCCAGCAGCGATGACACTGGCTATGGCTACACCTTC. The encoded protein is CASSDDTGYGYTF.

The chain has TRBV19 and TRBJ2-1; D not certain. Trimming left V 7 bases short and J 3 bases short, with 10 bases between. The CDR3 has 13 residues. CDR1 is LNHDA, CDR2 SQIVND, per germline (reference sequence). CDR3 amino acids: CASMGDFYNEQFF. DNA of the CDR3: TGTGCCAGTATGGGTGACTTCTACAATGAGCAGTTCTTC.

This rearrangement joins TRBV7-2 to TRBJ2-5; D perhaps matches TRBD2 (6 bases). Germline CDR1 is SGHTA and CDR2 is FQGNSA. The CDR3 is made up of 13 amino acids. The germline V and J ends were trimmed by 6 bases and 1 base, with 9 bases remaining between them. The CDR3 spells CASSYGSQETQYF. The CDR3 region has the DNA TGTGCCAGCAGTTACGGGAGCCAAGAGACCCAGTACTTC.

Remarks on this clone: This sample also contains other DNA sequences that code for the same CDR3. As DNA, the CDR3 is TGTGCCTGGAGTGGGGGTTCCTATGGCTACACCTTC. Its translation is CAWSGGSYGYTF. This sequence joins TRBV30 and TRBJ1-2, with unresolved D. This CDR3 comprises 12 residues. Germline lookup yields CDR1 GTSNPN and CDR2 SVGIG (reference sequence). V lost 1 base to trimming and J lost 4 bases, with 7 bases between them.

The rearrangement uses TRBV6-1 and TRBJ2-2; D gene unclear. Trimming removed 8 bases at V and 0 bases at J, with 7 bases between. The CDR3 has 13 residues. Germline V gene lookup returns CDR1 MNHNS and CDR2 SASEGT. The CDR3 here is CASQRANTGELFF. CDR3 in DNA: TGTGCCAGCCAAAGGGCGAACACCGGGGAGCTGTTTTTT.

This sequence joins TRBV6-5 and TRBJ1-1; D may be TRBD1 (5 bases). The CDR3 is 14 residues long. In germline, CDR1 is MNHEY, CDR2 SVGAGI. Trimming removed 0 bases from V and 4 bases from J, with 9 bases in between. The CDR3 coding sequence is TGTGCCAGCAGTTACTCACCAGGGCCCACTGAAGCTTTCTTT. This sequence encodes CASSYSPGPTEAFF.